This TCR beta chain was captured in a study of T-cell memory formation after mild COVID-19. Overall study: There were largely donor-specific TCR clusters.

5'RACE with constant-segment primers yielded barcoded, UMI-tagged TCR alpha and TCR beta cDNA libraries. TCRdb re-called the 5' RACE reads through MiXCR, storing one row per CDR3 protein. The sample lists around 410,000 distinct CDR3 sequences, about 25% occurring once. V was clipped by 5 bases and J by 7 bases, with 12 bases between them. The length of the CDR3 is 13 residues. CDR1 and CDR2 from the germline V gene are DFQATT and SNEGSKA (reference sequence). General observations from the study: CM and EM subsets held most contracting CD4+ clones; EMRA held CD8+ ones.

A word on this clonotype: Its matching antigen is unknown.

The gene calls are TRBV20-1 and TRBJ1-6, with D unresolved. Sequencing was carried out using PBMCs or a T cell subset sorted from them (not recorded which). This clonotype was sampled from an adult woman who had mild COVID-19 (a few samples of this study predate the infection). Cell type and time point are not known. The CDR3 is CSAGEGLNSPLHF. Here the CDR3 DNA reads TGCAGTGCTGGCGAAGGCTTGAATTCACCCCTCCACTTT.